What follows describes a single T cell receptor (beta chain). The antigen is not known. This record comes from a study of blood T cells in healthy people across ages. This CDR3 contains 13 residues. Trimming removed 7 bases at V and 2 bases at J, with 10 bases between. CDR1 is SNHLY and CDR2 is FYNNEI in the germline V gene. Study results and caveats: Per million T cells, the diversity of TCR beta decreased roughly linearly as age advanced.

Using a J-beta primer mix together with a sample-barcoded 5' primer, a second PCR was run for about 6 to 12 cycles. Through a template-switch adaptor with 12 random nucleotides, each cDNA molecule received a tag. At least 2.5 million CDR3-containing paired-end reads were obtained per sample. TCRdb independently ran MiXCR on the 5' RACE reads; one entry per CDR3 protein. The sample holds about 1.8 million distinct CDR3 sequences, around half seen once. The gene calls are TRBV2 and TRBJ2-3, with D unresolved. The source is a woman aged 35 to 49 in good health. The sample taken for sequencing was blood. CDR3 sequence (DNA): TGTGCCAGCATTGCGGCGTCCACAGATACGCAGTATTTT. This gives the protein CASIAASTDTQYF. Based on the CDR3 plus reference TRBV2 and TRBJ2-3, the full variable domain is EPEVTQTPSHQVTQMGQEVILRCVPISNHLYFYWYRQILGQKVEFLVSFYNNEISEKSEIFDDQFSVERPDGSNFTLKIRSTKLEDSAMYFCASIAASTDTQYFGPGTRLTVL.